These 25 T cell receptor beta chains were all obtained from the same sample, sequenced in a study of T-cell memory formation after mild COVID-19. TCRdb used MiXCR to reprocess the 5' RACE reads, holding one entry per CDR3 protein. The sample lists fewer than 300,000 distinct CDR3 sequences, roughly 17% occurring once. Sequencing was done on a sample of PBMCs or a T cell subset sorted from them (not recorded which). Every receptor here comes from a man in his late teens or twenties who had mild COVID-19 (a few samples of this study predate the infection). Cell type and time point are not known.

This clonotype occurred many times. CDR3 sequence: CAIAWGGTTDTQYF. Here the CDR3 DNA reads TGTGCCATCGCATGGGGGGGAACCACAGATACGCAGTATTTT. This chain joins TRBV10-3 and TRBJ2-3; 7 bases align to TRBD2. This CDR3 has 14 amino acids. Per the germline V gene, CDR1 is ENHRY and CDR2 is SYGVKD. With 8 bases clipped from V and 2 bases from J, the junction kept 7 bases outside the gene matches.

The rearrangement uses TRBV9 and TRBJ1-5; 10 bases match TRBD1. The CDR3 extends over 14 amino acids. Germline V CDR1 and CDR2: SGDLS, YYNGEE. V shed 2 bases, J shed 6 bases, and the junction held 2 bases outside the gene matches. The CDR3 spells CASSVGQGLQPQHF. As DNA, the CDR3 is TGTGCCAGCAGCGTGGGACAGGGGCTTCAGCCCCAGCATTTT.

This clonotype was observed a handful of times. This chain uses TRBV10-3 with TRBJ2-2; D call uncertain. CDR3 length: 15 amino acids. V was cut by 0 bases and J by 2 bases, with 7 bases left in between. CDR1 is ENHRY and CDR2 is SYGVKD in the germline V gene. CDR3 sequence (DNA): TGTGCCATCAGTGAGTCGGGCCCCAACACCGGGGAGCTGTTTTTT. It yields the protein CAISESGPNTGELFF.

V is TRBV5-6 and J is TRBJ1-1; D perhaps matches TRBD1 (5 bases). Germline CDR1 reads SGHDT; CDR2 reads YYEEEE. The CDR3 length is 14 residues. Trimming stripped 4 bases from V and 1 base from J, with 11 bases between. DNA for the CDR3: TGTGCCAGCAGCAGGGGACGGTCGAACACTGAAGCTTTCTTT. It is translated as CASSRGRSNTEAFF.

This clonotype was counted only a few times. The chain carries TRBV5-4 and TRBJ2-3; TRBD1 matches 8 bases. Germline values: CDR1 SGHNT, CDR2 YYREEE (reference sequence). J was trimmed by 1 base and V by 3 bases; bases with no gene match: 7. This CDR3 region has 16 residues. The CDR3 nucleotides read TGTGCCAGCAGCTCTCGGACAGGGTGGGGCACAGATACGCAGTATTTT. Its translation is CASSSRTGWGTDTQYF.

V and J are TRBV6-5 and TRBJ2-2, with D possibly matching TRBD2 (5 bases). V was shortened by 6 bases and J by 5 bases, with 7 bases between the two germline ends. Germline assignment: CDR1 MNHEY and CDR2 SVGAGI. CDR3 length equals 12 residues. CDR3: CASRSGTGELFF. The CDR3 DNA is TGTGCCAGCAGGAGCGGTACCGGGGAGCTGTTTTTT.

This rearrangement joins TRBV6-2 or TRBV6-3 to TRBJ1-2, with D perhaps matching TRBD1 (5 bases). V lost 6 bases and J 6 bases, leaving 38 bases between the germline ends. This CDR3 region has 21 residues. Germline assignment: CDR1 MNHEY and CDR2 SVGEGT. The CDR3 nucleotides are TGTGCCAGCAGCTACCGCTTCTCCTTTAGCGGGACCTTTGCTCCTGCGGATGGCTACACCTTC. Its translation is CASSYRFSFSGTFAPADGYTF.

At least ten counts were recorded for this clonotype. This chain connects TRBV9 to TRBJ1-3; D is ambiguous. CDR1 is SGDLS, CDR2 YYNGEE, per germline. V shed 2 bases and J shed 4 bases, with 10 bases lying between them. The CDR3 consists of 14 residues. CDR3: CASSVFGLGNTIYF. Written as DNA, the CDR3 is TGTGCCAGCAGCGTCTTCGGGCTCGGAAACACCATATATTTT.

In this sample, this clonotype turned up once. The chain's CDR3 is CASSPTFEGNTIYF. The CDR3 region has the DNA TGTGCCAGCAGCCCGACGTTCGAGGGTAACACCATATATTTT. V is TRBV7-6 and J is TRBJ1-3; D not certain. The germline V gene has CDR1 SGHVS and CDR2 FNYEAQ. Trimming shortened V by 5 bases and J by 7 bases, and 15 bases separated the two germline ends. There are 14 residues in the CDR3. Together with reference TRBV7-6 and TRBJ1-3, the CDR3 gives the full variable domain: GAGVSQSPRYKVTKRGQDVALRCDPISGHVSLYWYRQALGQGPEFLTYFNYEAQQDKSGLPNDRFSAERPEGSISTLTIQRTEQRDSAMYRCASSPTFEGNTIYFGEGSWLTVV.

The CDR3: CASSQGNRGGVDEQFF. In DNA form, the CDR3 reads TGCGCCAGCAGCCAAGGAAACCGCGGGGGGGTGGATGAGCAGTTCTTC. The V gene is TRBV4-1, the J gene TRBJ2-1, with 9 bases that match TRBD2. V was pared by 1 base and J by 8 bases, with 9 bases of the junction left unmatched. CDR3 length: 16 residues. Per germline, CDR1 MGHRA and CDR2 YSYEKL.

This clonotype was found a few times. The chain carries TRBV7-9 and TRBJ2-1; 7 bases fit TRBD2. The CDR3 totals 15 residues. Unmatched junction bases numbered 11, after V lost 5 bases and J lost 7 bases. Looked up from germline, CDR1 is SEHNR and CDR2 is FQNEAQ (reference sequence). The CDR3 is CASSKSGEGWNEQFF. The CDR3, as DNA: TGTGCCAGCAGCAAGAGCGGGGAAGGGTGGAATGAGCAGTTCTTC.

This clonotype was detected only once. CDR3 amino acids: CASSYPGQGHEKLFF. DNA of the CDR3: TGTGCCAGCAGCTACCCGGGACAGGGACACGAAAAACTGTTTTTT. The rearrangement uses TRBV7-2 and TRBJ1-4; 9 nucleotides match TRBD1. Trimming removed 4 bases from V and 8 bases from J; junction bases left unmatched: 8. This CDR3 has 15 amino acids. CDR1 is SGHTA, CDR2 FQGNSA, per germline.

The chain carries TRBV2 and TRBJ1-2; 8 positions match TRBD1. From germline, CDR1 is SNHLY and CDR2 FYNNEI. V gave up 7 bases and J gave up 7 bases; unmatched junction bases: 8. There are 13 residues in the CDR3. Here the CDR3 reads CASIPGQALGYTF. The CDR3 DNA follows: TGTGCCAGCATTCCGGGACAGGCCCTTGGCTACACCTTC.

This sequence joins TRBV5-4 and TRBJ1-1; 10 bases agree with TRBD1. Germline V CDR1 and CDR2: SGHNT, YYREEE (reference sequence). V lost 4 bases and J lost 3; bases outside the gene matches: 9. The CDR3 spans 16 residues. CDR3 protein: CASSPGTGVLHTEAFF. In DNA form, the CDR3 reads TGTGCCAGCAGCCCCGGGACAGGGGTTTTACACACTGAAGCTTTCTTT.

The V and J genes are TRBV5-1 and TRBJ1-1; D unresolved. Germline V gene lookup returns CDR1 SGHRS and CDR2 YFSETQ. The germline V and J ends were trimmed by 7 bases and 1 base, with 11 bases remaining between them. This CDR3 comprises 13 residues. CDR3 sequence (DNA): TGCGCCAGCGGTTTAAGTCAGAACACTGAAGCTTTCTTT. Translation: CASGLSQNTEAFF.

This clonotype was seen only a few times. V gene TRBV20-1 combines with J gene TRBJ2-1; D is perhaps TRBD1 or TRBD2 (5 bases each). The CDR3 is 14 residues long. The V and J ends lost 2 bases and 4 bases respectively, with 12 bases between them. Germline V gene lookup returns CDR1 DFQATT and CDR2 SNEGSKA (reference sequence). CDR3 sequence (DNA): TGCAGTGCTAGAAAGGTTGGGGGATACAATGAGCAGTTCTTC. Residues: CSARKVGGYNEQFF.

This clonotype was recorded many times. This rearrangement joins TRBV20-1 to TRBJ1-1, with D perhaps matching TRBD1 (5 bases). V gave up 3 bases and J gave up 1 base, with 6 bases separating them. Germline CDR1 DFQATT, CDR2 SNEGSKA (reference sequence). The CDR3 spans 12 residues. The CDR3 reads CSASQGNTEAFF. CDR3 nucleotides: TGCAGTGCTAGCCAGGGGAACACTGAAGCTTTCTTT.

This clonotype was detected a few times. The chain has TRBV7-9 and TRBJ1-2; no definite D call. The CDR3 length is 13 residues. Germline CDR1 is SEHNR and CDR2 is FQNEAQ (reference sequence). V lost 5 bases and J lost 3, with 10 bases in between. The CDR3 region is CASSPLGDYGYTF. As DNA, the CDR3 is TGTGCCAGCAGCCCGCTCGGGGACTATGGCTACACCTTC. The whole variable domain, remainder taken from reference TRBV7-9 and TRBJ1-2, is DTGVSQNPRHKITKRGQNVTFRCDPISEHNRLYWYRQTLGQGPEFLTYFQNEAQLEKSRLLSDRFSAERPKGSFSTLEIQRTEQGDSAMYLCASSPLGDYGYTFGSGTRLTVV.

This clonotype has a single count. The chain uses TRBV12-3 or TRBV12-4 and TRBJ1-1; 7 bases fit TRBD1. The CDR3 contains 15 residues. The trim removed 7 bases at V and 1 base at J, leaving 9 bases unmatched. The CDR3 nucleotides are TGTGCCAGCAAGGATGCCGGGACAGCGAACACTGAAGCTTTCTTT. Its translation: CASKDAGTANTEAFF.

The V call is TRBV27, the J call TRBJ2-7; D call uncertain. This CDR3 has 13 residues. Germline V gives CDR1 MNHEY, CDR2 SMNVEV (reference sequence). Trimming stripped 2 bases from V and 1 base from J, with 6 bases between. CDR3 region: CASSLRISYEQYF. The CDR3 nucleotides read TGTGCCAGCAGTTTAAGGATTTCCTACGAGCAGTACTTC.

This clonotype occurred a few times. J is TRBJ1-2 and V is TRBV7-9, with TRBD1 identical over 8 bases. Germline CDR1 is SEHNR and CDR2 is FQNEAQ (reference sequence). Trimming removed 1 base from V and 7 bases from J; junction bases left unmatched: 2. This CDR3 is built from 13 residues. The CDR3 DNA reads TGTGCCAGCAGCTTAGAGACAGGGGCTGGCTACACCTTC. Its protein is CASSLETGAGYTF.

This clonotype has ten or more counts. V is TRBV7-8 and J is TRBJ1-3; perhaps TRBD1 as D (6 bases). The CDR3 spans 15 residues. The germline V and J ends were trimmed by 6 bases and 0 bases, with 12 bases remaining between them. Germline-derived CDR1 and CDR2 are SGHVS and FQNEAQ. This CDR3 is CASSPGQSSGNTIYF. The CDR3 nucleotides read TGTGCCAGCAGTCCCGGACAGAGCTCTGGAAACACCATATATTTT.

The chain is built from TRBV2 and TRBJ1-5; 10 nucleotides align to TRBD1. Germline assignment: CDR1 SNHLY and CDR2 FYNNEI. This CDR3 spans 14 amino acids. The trim removed 3 bases at V and 4 bases at J, leaving 0 bases unmatched. Written as DNA, the CDR3 is TGTGCCAGCAGTGAGGGACAGGGGAATCAGCCCCAGCATTTT. Protein product: CASSEGQGNQPQHF.

This clonotype was detected only a few times. This rearrangement joins TRBV27 to TRBJ1-4; D gene unclear. This CDR3 comprises 14 residues. CDR1 is MNHEY, CDR2 SMNVEV, per germline (reference sequence). Trimming shortened V by 6 bases and J by 4 bases, and 12 bases separated the two germline ends. The DNA of the CDR3 is TGTGCCAGCAGACCCGGACCGATTAATGAAAAACTGTTTTTT. Protein: CASRPGPINEKLFF.

This clonotype was counted between two and nine times. This chain links TRBV6-6 with TRBJ2-1; possibly TRBD2 for D (5 bases). This CDR3 has 14 residues. The germline V and J ends were trimmed by 8 bases and 1 base, with 12 bases remaining between them. Germline V gene lookup returns CDR1 MNHNY and CDR2 SVGAGI (reference sequence). CDR3 sequence (DNA): TGTGCCAGCGTGGCCGGGGTATCCTACAATGAGCAGTTCTTC. It yields the protein CASVAGVSYNEQFF.